The clone carrying this TCR beta chain was seen at least ten times. Its antigen is still unknown. This entry belongs to a study of CD8 T cells in ankylosing spondylitis. Whole-study results and caveats: Within ankylosing spondylitis blood, a TCR beta motif made up of roughly eight highly homologous variants appeared to be characteristic. Disease-linked clones proved CD8+ and comparatively uncommon in peripheral blood. From matched ankylosing spondylitis synovial fluid, disease-linked clones were reportedly recovered at significantly enriched levels. Prior literature has documented some motif variants in synovial fluid and blood from reactive arthritis.

The CDR3 runs to 12 residues. Germline V gives CDR1 SQVTM, CDR2 ANQGSEA. Trimming removed 4 bases from V and 2 bases from J, with 9 bases in between. Preparation of TCR beta libraries was done by quantitative 5'-RACE with molecular barcodes. Via MiXCR, TCRdb re-called the 5' RACE reads, giving one row per CDR3 protein. This table holds around 220,000 distinct CDR3 sequences, about 17% found once. Sample: blood, either unsorted or a sorted T cell fraction (not recorded which). V gene TRBV29-1 combines with J gene TRBJ2-7, with D hard to call. The TCR was taken from a male donor with ankylosing spondylitis. The CDR3 DNA is TGCAGCGTTGTCAACATCGCCTACGAGCAGTACTTC. It specifies CSVVNIAYEQYF.